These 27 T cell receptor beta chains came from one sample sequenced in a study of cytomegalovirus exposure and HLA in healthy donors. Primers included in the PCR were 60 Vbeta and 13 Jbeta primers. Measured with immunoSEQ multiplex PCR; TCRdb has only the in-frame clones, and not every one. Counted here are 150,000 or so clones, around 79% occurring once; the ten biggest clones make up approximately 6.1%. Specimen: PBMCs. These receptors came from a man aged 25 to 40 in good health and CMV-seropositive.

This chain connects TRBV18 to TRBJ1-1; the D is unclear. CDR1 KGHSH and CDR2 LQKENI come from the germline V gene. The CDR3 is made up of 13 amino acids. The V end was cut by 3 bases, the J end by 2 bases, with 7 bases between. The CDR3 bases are TGTGCCAGCTCACCCTACGGTAACACTGAAGCTTTCTTT. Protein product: CASSPYGNTEAFF.

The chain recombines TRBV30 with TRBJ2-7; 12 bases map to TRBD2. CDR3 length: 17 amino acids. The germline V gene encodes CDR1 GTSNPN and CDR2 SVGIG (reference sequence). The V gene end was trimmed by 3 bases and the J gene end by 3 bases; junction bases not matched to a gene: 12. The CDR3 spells CAWRARLAGALDYEQYF. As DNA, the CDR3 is TGTGCCTGGAGGGCTCGACTAGCGGGGGCCCTGGACTACGAGCAGTACTTC.

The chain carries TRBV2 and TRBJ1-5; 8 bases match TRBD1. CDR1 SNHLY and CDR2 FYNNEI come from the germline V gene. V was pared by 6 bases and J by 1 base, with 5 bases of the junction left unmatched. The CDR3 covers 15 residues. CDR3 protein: CASSGDRLSNQPQHF. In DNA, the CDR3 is TGTGCCAGCAGCGGGGACAGGTTGAGCAATCAGCCCCAGCATTTT.

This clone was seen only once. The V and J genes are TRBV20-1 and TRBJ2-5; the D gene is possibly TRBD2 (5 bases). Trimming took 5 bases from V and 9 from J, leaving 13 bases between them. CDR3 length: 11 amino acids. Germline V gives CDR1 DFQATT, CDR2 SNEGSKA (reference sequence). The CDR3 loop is CSAAGGAAQYF. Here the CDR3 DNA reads TGCAGTGCTGCAGGAGGCGCGGCCCAGTACTTC.

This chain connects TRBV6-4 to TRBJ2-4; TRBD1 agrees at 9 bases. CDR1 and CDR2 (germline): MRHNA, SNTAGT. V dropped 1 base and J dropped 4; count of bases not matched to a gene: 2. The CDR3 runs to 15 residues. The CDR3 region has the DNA TGTGCCAGCAGTGACTGGGGACAGGGAAAAAACATTCAGTACTTC. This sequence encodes CASSDWGQGKNIQYF.

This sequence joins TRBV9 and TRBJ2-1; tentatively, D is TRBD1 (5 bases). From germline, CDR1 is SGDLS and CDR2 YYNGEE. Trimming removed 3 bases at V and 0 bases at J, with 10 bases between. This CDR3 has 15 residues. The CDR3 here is CASSAYRSSYNEQFF. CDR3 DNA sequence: TGTGCCAGCAGCGCTTACAGGAGCTCCTACAATGAGCAGTTCTTC.

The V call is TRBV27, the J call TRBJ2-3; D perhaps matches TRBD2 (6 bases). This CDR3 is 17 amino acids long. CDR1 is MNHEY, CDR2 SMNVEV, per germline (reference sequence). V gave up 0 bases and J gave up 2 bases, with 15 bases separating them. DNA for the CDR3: TGTGCCAGCAGTTTATCGCCAAAGCGGGCCCTCACAGATACGCAGTATTTT. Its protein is CASSLSPKRALTDTQYF.

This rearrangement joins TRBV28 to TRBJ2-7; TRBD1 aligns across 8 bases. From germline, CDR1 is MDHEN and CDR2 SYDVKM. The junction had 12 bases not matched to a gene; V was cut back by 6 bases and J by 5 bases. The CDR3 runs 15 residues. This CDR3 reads CASRQNGQGSNEQYF. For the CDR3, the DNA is TGTGCCAGCAGGCAAAACGGACAGGGTTCCAACGAGCAGTACTTC.

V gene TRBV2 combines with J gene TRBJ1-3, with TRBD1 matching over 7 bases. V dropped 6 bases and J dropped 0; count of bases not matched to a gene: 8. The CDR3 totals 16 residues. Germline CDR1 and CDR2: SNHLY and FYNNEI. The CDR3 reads CASSLLTGPSGNTIYF. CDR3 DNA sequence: TGTGCCAGCAGCCTACTGACAGGGCCCTCTGGAAACACCATATATTTT.

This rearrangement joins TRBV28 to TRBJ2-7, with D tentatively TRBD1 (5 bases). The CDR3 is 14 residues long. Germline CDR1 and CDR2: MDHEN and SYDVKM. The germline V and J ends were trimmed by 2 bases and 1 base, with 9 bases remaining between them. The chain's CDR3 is CASSLRGASYEQYF. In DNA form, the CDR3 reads TGTGCCAGCAGTTTAAGGGGCGCGTCCTACGAGCAGTACTTC.

CDR3 region: CASSSKLTGPDTQYF. The CDR3 DNA reads as TGTGCCAGCAGTTCCAAGCTGACAGGGCCAGATACGCAGTATTTT. The chain has TRBV28 and TRBJ2-3; 7 nucleotides line up with TRBD1. Per the germline V gene, CDR1 is MDHEN and CDR2 is SYDVKM. The CDR3 sequence is 15 residues long. V shed 4 bases, J shed 4 bases, and the junction held 8 bases outside the gene matches.

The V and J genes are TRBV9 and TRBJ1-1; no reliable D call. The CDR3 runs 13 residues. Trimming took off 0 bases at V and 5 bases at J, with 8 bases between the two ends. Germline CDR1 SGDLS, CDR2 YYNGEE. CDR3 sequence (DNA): TGTGCCAGCAGCGTAGAGAGATGGACTGAAGCTTTCTTT. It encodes CASSVERWTEAFF.

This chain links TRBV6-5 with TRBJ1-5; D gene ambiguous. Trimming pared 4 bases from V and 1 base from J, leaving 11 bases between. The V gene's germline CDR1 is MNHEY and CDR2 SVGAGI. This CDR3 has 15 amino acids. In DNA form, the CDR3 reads TGTGCCAGCAGTTCACGGGGTTTAAGCAATCAGCCCCAGCATTTT. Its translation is CASSSRGLSNQPQHF.

Here the CDR3 reads CASSAGDGSTDTQYF. CDR3 bases: TGTGCCAGCAGTGCGGGGGATGGAAGCACAGATACGCAGTATTTT. The chain combines TRBV2 with TRBJ2-3, with D tentatively TRBD2 (6 bases). The length of the CDR3 is 15 residues. CDR1 is SNHLY, CDR2 FYNNEI, per germline. Trimming stripped 4 bases from V and 0 bases from J, with 11 bases between.

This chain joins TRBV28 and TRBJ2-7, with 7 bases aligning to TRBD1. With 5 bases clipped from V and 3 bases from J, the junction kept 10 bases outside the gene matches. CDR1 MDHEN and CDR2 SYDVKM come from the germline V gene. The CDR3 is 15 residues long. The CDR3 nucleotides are TGTGCCAGCAGTACCCGGGGACAGACCGTCTACGAGCAGTACTTC. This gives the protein CASSTRGQTVYEQYF.

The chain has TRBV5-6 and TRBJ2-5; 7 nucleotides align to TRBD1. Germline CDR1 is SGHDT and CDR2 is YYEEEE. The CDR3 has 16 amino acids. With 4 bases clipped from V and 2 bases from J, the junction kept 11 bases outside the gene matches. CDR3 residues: CASSEIGDSKQETQYF. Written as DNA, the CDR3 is TGTGCCAGCAGCGAAATCGGGGACAGCAAACAAGAGACCCAGTACTTC.

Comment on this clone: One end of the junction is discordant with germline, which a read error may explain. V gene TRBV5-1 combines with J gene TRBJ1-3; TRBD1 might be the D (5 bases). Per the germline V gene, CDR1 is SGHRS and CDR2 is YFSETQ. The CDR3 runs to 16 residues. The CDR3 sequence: CGSSLALGDSGNTIYF. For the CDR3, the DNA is TGCGGCAGCAGCTTGGCCCTAGGGGACTCTGGAAACACCATATATTTT.

In DNA form, the CDR3 reads TGTGCCAGCAGCGTCCAGGACATCTCCTACGAGCAGTACTTC. It specifies CASSVQDISYEQYF. The chain carries TRBV9 and TRBJ2-7; TRBD1 is a possible D gene (5 bases). CDR3 length equals 14 residues. Germline assignment: CDR1 SGDLS and CDR2 YYNGEE. Between the trimmed V and J ends, which lost 2 bases and 0 bases, there was a span of 9 bases.

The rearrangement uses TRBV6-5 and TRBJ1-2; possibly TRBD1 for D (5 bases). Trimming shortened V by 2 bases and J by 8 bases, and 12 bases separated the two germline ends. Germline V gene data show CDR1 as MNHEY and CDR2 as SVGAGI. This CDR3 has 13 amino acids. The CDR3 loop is CASSYARVFGYTF. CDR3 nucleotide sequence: TGTGCCAGCAGTTACGCCAGGGTATTCGGCTACACCTTC.

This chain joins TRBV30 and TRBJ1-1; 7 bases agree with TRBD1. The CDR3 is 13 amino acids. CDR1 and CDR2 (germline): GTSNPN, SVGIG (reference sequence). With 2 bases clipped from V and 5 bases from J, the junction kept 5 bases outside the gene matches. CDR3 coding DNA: TGTGCCTGGAGTTCGTACAGGGGAACTGAAGCTTTCTTT. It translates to CAWSSYRGTEAFF.

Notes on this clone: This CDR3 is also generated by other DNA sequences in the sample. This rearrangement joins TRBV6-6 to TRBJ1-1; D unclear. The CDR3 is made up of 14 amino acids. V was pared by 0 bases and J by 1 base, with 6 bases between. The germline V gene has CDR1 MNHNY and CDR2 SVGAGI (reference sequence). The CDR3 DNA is TGTGCCAGCAGTTACTCTGGCGGGAACACTGAAGCTTTCTTT. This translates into CASSYSGGNTEAFF.

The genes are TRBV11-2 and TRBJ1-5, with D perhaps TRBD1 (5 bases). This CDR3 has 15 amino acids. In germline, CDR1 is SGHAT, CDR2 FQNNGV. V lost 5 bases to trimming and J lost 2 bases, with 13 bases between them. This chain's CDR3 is CASSLRGVGNQPQHF. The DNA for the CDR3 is TGTGCCAGCAGCCTCCGGGGGGTTGGCAATCAGCCCCAGCATTTT.

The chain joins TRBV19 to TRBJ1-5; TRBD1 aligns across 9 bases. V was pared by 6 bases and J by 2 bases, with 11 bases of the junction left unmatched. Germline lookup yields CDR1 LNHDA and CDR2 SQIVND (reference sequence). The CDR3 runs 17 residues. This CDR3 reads CASRPGGQGRGNQPQHF. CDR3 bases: TGTGCCAGTAGACCGGGGGGACAGGGACGAGGCAATCAGCCCCAGCATTTT. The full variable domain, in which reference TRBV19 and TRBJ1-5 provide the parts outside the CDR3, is DGGITQSPKYLFRKEGQNVTLSCEQNLNHDAMYWYRQDPGQGLRLIYYSQIVNDFQKGDIAEGYSVSREKKESFPLTVTSAQKNPTAFYLCASRPGGQGRGNQPQHFGDGTRLSIL.

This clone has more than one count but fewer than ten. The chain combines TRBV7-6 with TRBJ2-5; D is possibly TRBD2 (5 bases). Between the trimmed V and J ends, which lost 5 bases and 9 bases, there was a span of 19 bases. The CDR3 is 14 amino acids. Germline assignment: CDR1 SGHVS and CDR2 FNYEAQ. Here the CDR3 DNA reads TGTGCCAGCAGCCTAATAGCAGACACGGGGTCCCAGTACTTC. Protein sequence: CASSLIADTGSQYF.

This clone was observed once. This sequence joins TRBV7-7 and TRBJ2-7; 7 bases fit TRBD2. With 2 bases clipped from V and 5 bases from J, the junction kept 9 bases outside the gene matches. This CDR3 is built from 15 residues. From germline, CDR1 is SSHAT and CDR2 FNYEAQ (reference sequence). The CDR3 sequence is CASSLIAGAVHEQYF. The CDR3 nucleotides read TGTGCCAGCAGCTTAATCGCGGGAGCGGTCCACGAGCAGTACTTC. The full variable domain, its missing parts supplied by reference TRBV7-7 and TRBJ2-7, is GAGVSQSPRYKVTKRGQDVTLRCDPISSHATLYWYQQALGQGPEFLTYFNYEAQPDKSGLPSDRFSAERPEGSISTLTIQRTEQRDSAMYRCASSLIAGAVHEQYFGPGTRLTVT.

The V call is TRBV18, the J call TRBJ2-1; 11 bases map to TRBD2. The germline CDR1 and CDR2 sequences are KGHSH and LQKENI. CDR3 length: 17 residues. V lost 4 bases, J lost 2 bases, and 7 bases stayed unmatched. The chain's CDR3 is CASSRLTSGGPYNEQFF. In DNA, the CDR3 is TGTGCCAGCTCACGCCTTACTAGCGGGGGACCCTACAATGAGCAGTTCTTC. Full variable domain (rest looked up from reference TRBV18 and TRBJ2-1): NAGVMQNPRHLVRRRGQEARLRCSPMKGHSHVYWYRQLPEEGLKFMVYLQKENIIDESGMPKERFSAEFPKEGPSILRIQQVVRGDSAAYFCASSRLTSGGPYNEQFFGPGTRLTVL.

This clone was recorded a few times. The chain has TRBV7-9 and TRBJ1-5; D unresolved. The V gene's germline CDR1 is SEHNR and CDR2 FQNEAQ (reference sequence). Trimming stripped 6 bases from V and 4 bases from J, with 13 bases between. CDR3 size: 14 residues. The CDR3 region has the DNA TGTGCCAGCAGTCCCTCGACACCTAATCAGCCCCAGCATTTT. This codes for CASSPSTPNQPQHF.